This T cell receptor beta chain is drawn from a study of T cells in Graves' hyperthyroidism and ophthalmopathy. This CDR3 contains 16 residues. With V trimmed by 0 bases and J by 0 bases, 6 bases remained unmatched. Germline loops: CDR1 DFQATT, CDR2 SNEGSKA (reference sequence). The TCR beta CDR3 regions underwent amplification using RNA transcripts as the source. TCR CDR3 underwent first-round RT-PCR with the HTBI primer set. TCRdb used MiXCR to reprocess the multiplex PCR reads, holding one entry per CDR3 protein. The sample lists hundreds of thousands of distinct CDR3 sequences, about 13% occurring once. This clonotype was detected a few times.

Specimen: blood. The chain combines TRBV20-1 with TRBJ2-7; 9 nucleotides agree with TRBD2. This sequence originates from a woman aged 40 to 55 with Graves' ophthalmopathy. This CDR3 reads CSARDSAGGFSYEQYF. The CDR3 bases are TGCAGTGCTAGAGATTCGGCGGGAGGGTTCTCCTACGAGCAGTACTTC.